A selection of T cell receptor beta chains follows, all from one sample in a study of T cell changes during pregnancy in multiple sclerosis. The assay was immunoSEQ multiplex PCR, and TCRdb's table has in-frame clones only and misses some. The repertoire holds around 48,000 clones, with approximately 92% as singletons. The material was CD4+ T cells from peripheral blood mononuclear cells, obtained in the second trimester of pregnancy. The receptors were gathered from a female donor in good health, enrolled as a control in a pregnancy study. Each CDR3 is given with its conserved first and last residue. A D gene is named only where the DNA matches it firmly. Only some rows state a clone size, as once, few, many or a class for expanded clones.

D gene,J gene,CDR3 length,clone size,V gene,CDR3 protein,CDR3 DNA
NA,TRBJ1-2,12,NA,TRBV18,CASSPNSYGYTF,TGTGCCAGCTCACCAAATAGTTATGGCTACACCTTC
TRBD1,TRBJ1-6,15,NA,TRBV7-2,CASSLRGTENSPLHF,TGTGCCAGCAGCTTAAGGGGGACAGAAAATTCACCCCTCCACTTT
NA,TRBJ2-1,11,NA,TRBV20-1,CSAAPRNEQFF,TGCAGTGCTGCCCCGCGGAATGAGCAGTTCTTC
NA,TRBJ2-5,16,NA,TRBV21-1,CASSKGEGTSGIPQYF,TGTGCCAGCAGCAAAGGAGAGGGGACTAGCGGTATTCCCCAGTACTTC
TRBD1,TRBJ2-2,17,NA,TRBV7-6,CASSPRRGQGFTGELFF,TGTGCCAGCAGCCCGAGGCGGGGACAGGGTTTCACCGGGGAGCTGTTTTTT
TRBD1,TRBJ2-2,16,NA,TRBV5-6,CASSWPGQGETGELFF,TGTGCCAGCAGCTGGCCGGGACAGGGGGAAACCGGGGAGCTGTTTTTT
NA,TRBJ1-6,12,few,TRBV28,CASGDTYSPLHF,TGTGCCAGCGGGGACACTTATTCACCCCTCCACTTT
TRBD1,TRBJ2-5,15,NA,TRBV5-8,CASSSRTGGIETQYF,TGTGCCAGCAGCTCCCGCACAGGGGGCATCGAGACCCAGTACTTC
TRBD1,TRBJ1-2,16,NA,TRBV28,CASSPFNPTGDYGYTF,TGTGCCAGCAGTCCCTTCAACCCTACAGGGGACTATGGCTACACCTTC
TRBD2,TRBJ2-3,16,once,TRBV5-1,CASSLATGEGLYTQYF,TGCGCCAGCAGCTTGGCCACGGGGGAGGGCCTATATACGCAGTATTTT
TRBD2,TRBJ2-3,18,NA,TRBV4-2,CASSQDLVRAGGPITQYF,TGTGCCAGCAGCCAAGATTTGGTACGAGCGGGAGGGCCCATTACGCAGTATTTT
NA,TRBJ1-2,13,NA,TRBV19,CASRFTGVYGYTF,TGTGCCAGTAGATTTACAGGAGTCTATGGCTACACCTTC
TRBD1,TRBJ2-1,16,NA,TRBV7-9,CASSSLTGRSYNEQFF,TGTGCCAGCAGCTCACTGACAGGGCGTTCCTACAATGAGCAGTTCTTC
NA,TRBJ1-2,15,NA,TRBV30,CAWSFPGTPNYGYTF,TGTGCCTGGAGTTTTCCCGGGACACCCAACTATGGCTACACCTTC
TRBD2,TRBJ2-1,17,NA,TRBV5-4,CASSQFGTSGGRGEQFF,TGTGCCAGCAGCCAATTCGGGACTAGCGGGGGGAGGGGTGAGCAGTTCTTC
TRBD2,TRBJ2-7,15,NA,TRBV7-2,CASSRTRTTSYEQYF,TGTGCCAGCAGCCGGACTAGAACAACATCCTACGAGCAGTACTTC
TRBD1,TRBJ2-5,14,NA,TRBV29-1,CSVGDRGRGETQYF,TGCAGCGTTGGGGACAGGGGGCGAGGGGAGACCCAGTACTTC
NA,TRBJ1-2,15,NA,TRBV5-6,CASSLGGAANYGYTF,TGTGCCAGCAGCTTGGGAGGCGCAGCGAACTATGGCTACACCTTC
TRBD1,TRBJ1-1,16,NA,TRBV5-1,CASSYTIQGLNTEAFF,TGCGCCAGCAGCTATACTATACAGGGGTTGAACACTGAAGCTTTCTTT
NA,TRBJ1-2,13,NA,TRBV6-1,CASAQQSLYGYTF,TGTGCCAGCGCTCAACAGAGCCTCTATGGCTACACCTTC
TRBD2,TRBJ2-5,14,NA,TRBV5-8,CASRSLAGVETQYF,TGTGCCAGCAGATCGCTAGCGGGAGTTGAGACCCAGTACTTC
TRBD1,TRBJ1-5,13,NA,TRBV29-1,CSVGGTGGQPQHF,TGCAGCGTTGGGGGGACAGGGGGTCAGCCCCAGCATTTT
NA,TRBJ2-3,15,NA,TRBV5-1,CASSSSGVTTDTQYF,TGCGCCAGCAGCTCTTCGGGAGTCACAACAGATACGCAGTATTTT
TRBD2,TRBJ2-7,12,NA,TRBV30,CAWSSLAGEQYF,TGTGCCTGGAGTTCCTTAGCGGGAGAGCAGTACTTC
TRBD2,TRBJ2-7,16,NA,TRBV4-1,CASSQGSGTRIYEQYF,TGCGCCAGCAGCCAAGGCTCCGGGACTAGAATTTACGAGCAGTACTTC
NA,TRBJ1-2,15,NA,TRBV27,CASRRQGSWDYGYTF,TGTGCCAGCAGGAGGCAGGGCTCCTGGGACTATGGCTACACCTTC
NA,TRBJ1-5,13,NA,TRBV7-2,CASRGQSNQPQHF,TGTGCCAGCAGAGGACAGAGCAATCAGCCCCAGCATTTT
NA,TRBJ2-3,16,NA,TRBV7-9,CASSSSSIGQTDTQYF,TGTGCCAGCAGCTCCTCCTCGATAGGACAAACGGATACGCAGTATTTT
NA,TRBJ2-2,14,NA,TRBV7-9,CASSLAQGFGELFF,TGTGCCAGCAGCTTAGCCCAGGGGTTCGGGGAGCTGTTTTTT
NA,TRBJ2-1,14,NA,TRBV27,CASSFALLANEQFF,TGTGCCAGCAGTTTCGCCCTACTAGCCAATGAGCAGTTCTTC
NA,TRBJ2-7,20,NA,TRBV6-1,CASSEGELARVPTPYYEQYF,TGTGCCAGCAGTGAAGGTGAGTTGGCTAGAGTCCCCACCCCCTACTACGAGCAGTACTTC
TRBD1,TRBJ1-3,17,once,TRBV7-8,CASSLWTGASSGNTIYF,TGTGCCAGCAGCTTATGGACAGGGGCGAGCTCTGGAAACACCATATATTTT
NA,TRBJ1-2,19,NA,TRBV21-1,CASSNALSRQGGANYGYTF,TGTGCCAGCAGCAATGCGCTGTCCCGACAGGGAGGAGCGAACTATGGCTACACCTTC
TRBD2,TRBJ2-1,17,NA,TRBV7-9,CASSSGGGPILNNEQFF,TGTGCCAGCAGCTCCGGGGGAGGGCCTATTCTCAACAATGAGCAGTTCTTC
NA,TRBJ2-2,15,NA,TRBV5-6,CASSPLSRGTGELFF,TGTGCCAGCAGCCCATTATCTCGGGGAACCGGGGAGCTGTTTTTT
TRBD2,TRBJ2-4,14,NA,TRBV19,CASSGRLGGYIQYF,TGTGCCAGTAGTGGAAGACTGGGGGGGTACATTCAGTACTTC
TRBD2,TRBJ2-7,17,NA,TRBV10-3,CAITSGLAGGRAYEQYF,TGTGCCATCACCTCGGGACTAGCGGGAGGGAGGGCCTACGAGCAGTACTTC
TRBD2,TRBJ2-7,15,NA,TRBV5-8,CASSSLAGPHYEQYF,TGTGCCAGCAGCTCTCTAGCGGGACCCCACTACGAGCAGTACTTC
NA,TRBJ1-2,11,NA,TRBV20-1,CSASPSGGYTF,TGCAGTGCTAGCCCCTCCGGTGGCTACACCTTC
NA,TRBJ2-6,14,NA,TRBV28,CASSSSGTANVLTF,TGTGCCAGCAGTTCGTCCGGGACAGCCAACGTCCTGACTTTC
NA,TRBJ2-7,12,NA,TRBV28,CASSRVSGEQYF,TGTGCCAGCAGTCGAGTTAGCGGCGAGCAGTACTTC
TRBD1,TRBJ1-5,14,NA,TRBV28,CASSLLTGVQPQHF,TGTGCCAGCAGTCTACTAACAGGGGTTCAGCCCCAGCATTTT
NA,TRBJ2-1,13,NA,TRBV15,CATSRRLSDEQFF,TGTGCCACCAGCAGAAGACTATCGGATGAGCAGTTCTTC
TRBD2,TRBJ2-2,18,NA,TRBV28,CASSSLRSGGFNTGELFF,TGTGCCAGCAGTTCCTTGAGAAGCGGGGGGTTTAACACCGGGGAGCTGTTTTTT
TRBD1,TRBJ2-7,15,once,TRBV28,CASSWTGTGGYEQYF,TGTGCCAGCAGTTGGACCGGGACAGGGGGATACGAGCAGTACTTC
TRBD2,TRBJ2-3,15,NA,TRBV28,CASSFRAGVVGTQYF,TGTGCCAGCAGTTTTCGGGCGGGGGTAGTGGGTACGCAGTATTTT
NA,TRBJ2-7,13,NA,TRBV30,CAWSVGGRGEQYF,TGTGCCTGGAGTGTTGGTGGGAGAGGCGAGCAGTACTTC
NA,TRBJ2-5,14,NA,TRBV2,CASRNHSGQETQYF,TGTGCCAGCAGGAACCATAGCGGCCAAGAGACCCAGTACTTC
NA,TRBJ2-3,13,NA,TRBV9,CASSGAYTDTQYF,TGTGCCAGCAGCGGGGCTTATACAGATACGCAGTATTTT
NA,TRBJ2-4,15,once,TRBV6-5,CASRRWPLAKNIQYF,TGTGCCAGCAGGCGGTGGCCACTAGCCAAAAACATTCAGTACTTC
TRBD2,TRBJ2-7,15,NA,TRBV5-4,CASSLWTSGSDEQYF,TGTGCCAGCAGCTTGTGGACTAGTGGGAGCGACGAGCAGTACTTC
NA,TRBJ1-5,15,NA,TRBV19,CASSNDKLVNQPQHF,TGTGCCAGTAGTAATGACAAGCTTGTTAATCAGCCCCAGCATTTT
NA,TRBJ1-2,12,NA,TRBV5-4,CASSLPDYGYTF,TGTGCCAGCAGCTTGCCGGACTATGGCTACACCTTC
TRBD2,TRBJ2-5,16,NA,TRBV4-1,CASSQAGLAGEGTQYF,TGCGCCAGCAGCCAAGCGGGACTAGCGGGAGAGGGGACCCAGTACTTC
NA,TRBJ1-6,16,NA,TRBV27,CASSLLVGSYNSPLHF,TGTGCCAGCAGTTTATTAGTAGGGAGTTATAATTCACCCCTCCACTTT
NA,TRBJ2-1,13,NA,TRBV7-2,CASSKDTYNEQFF,TGTGCCAGCAGCAAAGACACTTACAATGAGCAGTTCTTC
NA,TRBJ1-5,16,NA,TRBV28,CASSFGQLHSNQPQHF,TGTGCCAGCAGTTTCGGACAGCTTCATAGCAATCAGCCCCAGCATTTT
TRBD1,TRBJ1-5,16,NA,TRBV7-2,CASSRGQGNSNQPQHF,TGTGCCAGCAGCCGAGGACAGGGCAATAGCAATCAGCCCCAGCATTTT
TRBD2,TRBJ2-7,13,NA,TRBV7-8,CASSLGGLNEQYF,TGTGCCAGCAGCTTGGGGGGGTTGAACGAGCAGTACTTC
NA,TRBJ2-5,13,NA,TRBV5-4,CASSLGGSETQYF,TGTGCCAGCAGCTTAGGAGGTTCGGAGACCCAGTACTTC